Below, one T cell receptor beta chain is given with its context. Time point denoted: pretreatment peripheral blood. This sample stems from a study of PD-L1 blockade in urothelial cancer. Method: immunoSEQ multiplex PCR; TCRdb's copy keeps in-frame clones and lacks some. The profile covers 85,000 to 95,000 clones, with around 91% appearing a single time and 1.5% to 2% taken by the ten largest. The receptor comes from a man in his 60s with urothelial cancer. Here the sequenced sample was PBMCs, taken around atezolizumab (anti-PD-L1) treatment.

The DNA of the CDR3 is TGCACCAGCAGCCAAGCTGCTCTAGCGGGAGTGTTTTACTACGAGCAGTACTTC. Translating gives CTSSQAALAGVFYYEQYF. The rearrangement links TRBV1 to TRBJ2-7; TRBD2, as called in the table, went unchecked against the DNA. TRBV1 is listed as a pseudogene. The CDR3 extends over 18 amino acids.